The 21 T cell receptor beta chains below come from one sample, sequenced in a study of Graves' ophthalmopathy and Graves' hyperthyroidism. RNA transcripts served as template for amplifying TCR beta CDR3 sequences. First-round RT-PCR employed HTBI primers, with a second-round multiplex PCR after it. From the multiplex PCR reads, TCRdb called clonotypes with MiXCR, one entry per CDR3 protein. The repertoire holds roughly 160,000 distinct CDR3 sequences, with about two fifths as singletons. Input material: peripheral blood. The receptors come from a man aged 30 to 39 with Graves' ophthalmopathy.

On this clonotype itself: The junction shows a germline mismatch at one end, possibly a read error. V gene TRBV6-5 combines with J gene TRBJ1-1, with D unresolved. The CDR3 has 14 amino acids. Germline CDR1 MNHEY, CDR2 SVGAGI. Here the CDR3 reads CASSDSWLGTEAFF. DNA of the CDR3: TGTGCCAGCAGTGACTCTTGGCTGGGCACTGAAGCTTTCTTT.

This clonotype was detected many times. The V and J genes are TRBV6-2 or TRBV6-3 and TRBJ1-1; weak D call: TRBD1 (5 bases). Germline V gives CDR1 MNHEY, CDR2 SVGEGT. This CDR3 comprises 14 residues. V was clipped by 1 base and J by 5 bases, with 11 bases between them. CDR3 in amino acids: CASSYLGRGTEAFF. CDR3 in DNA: TGTGCCAGCAGTTACTTGGGACGAGGGACTGAAGCTTTCTTT.

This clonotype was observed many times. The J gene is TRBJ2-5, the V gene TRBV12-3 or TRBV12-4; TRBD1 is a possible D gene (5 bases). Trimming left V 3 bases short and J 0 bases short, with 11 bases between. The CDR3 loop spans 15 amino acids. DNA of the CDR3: TGTGCCAGCAGTTTGTTGGCGGACAACCAAGAGACCCAGTACTTC. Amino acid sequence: CASSLLADNQETQYF.

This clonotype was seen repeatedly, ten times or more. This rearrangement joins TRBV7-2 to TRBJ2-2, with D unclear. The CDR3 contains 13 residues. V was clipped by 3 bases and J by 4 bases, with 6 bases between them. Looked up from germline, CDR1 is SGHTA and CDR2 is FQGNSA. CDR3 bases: TGTGCCAGCAGCTTCGGGCCCACCGGGGAGCTGTTTTTT. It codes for CASSFGPTGELFF.

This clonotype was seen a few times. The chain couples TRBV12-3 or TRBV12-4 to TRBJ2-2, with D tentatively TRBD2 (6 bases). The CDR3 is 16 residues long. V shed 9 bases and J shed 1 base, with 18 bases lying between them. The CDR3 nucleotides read TGTGCCAGTGCCCCCCCCGGTAGCGGGAACACCGGGGAGCTGTTTTTT. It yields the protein CASAPPGSGNTGELFF.

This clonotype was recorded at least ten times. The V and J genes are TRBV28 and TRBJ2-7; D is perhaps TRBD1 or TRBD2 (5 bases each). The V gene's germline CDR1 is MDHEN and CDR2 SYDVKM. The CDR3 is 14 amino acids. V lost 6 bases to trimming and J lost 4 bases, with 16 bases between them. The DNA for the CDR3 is TGTGCCAGCAGCACCGGGACGACCTTATACGAGCAGTACTTC. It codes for CASSTGTTLYEQYF.

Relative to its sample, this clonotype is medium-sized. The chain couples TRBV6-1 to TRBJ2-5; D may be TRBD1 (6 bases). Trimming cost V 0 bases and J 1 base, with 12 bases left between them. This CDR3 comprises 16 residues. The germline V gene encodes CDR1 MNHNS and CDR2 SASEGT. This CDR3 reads CASSEAMGTTQETQYF. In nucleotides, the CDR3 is TGTGCCAGCAGTGAAGCTATGGGGACAACCCAAGAGACCCAGTACTTC.

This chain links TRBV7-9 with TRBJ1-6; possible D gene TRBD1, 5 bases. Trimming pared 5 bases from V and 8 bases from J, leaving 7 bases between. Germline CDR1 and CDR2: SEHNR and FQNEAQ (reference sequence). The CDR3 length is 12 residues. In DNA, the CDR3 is TGTGCCAGCAGCACCAGGGATTCACCCCTCCACTTT. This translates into CASSTRDSPLHF.

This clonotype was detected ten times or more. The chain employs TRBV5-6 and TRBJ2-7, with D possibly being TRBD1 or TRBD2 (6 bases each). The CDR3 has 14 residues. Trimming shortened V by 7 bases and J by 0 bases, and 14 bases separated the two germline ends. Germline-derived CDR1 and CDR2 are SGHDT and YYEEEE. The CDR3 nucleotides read TGTGCCAGCGAACAAGGGGGGTACTCCTACGAGCAGTACTTC. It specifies CASEQGGYSYEQYF.

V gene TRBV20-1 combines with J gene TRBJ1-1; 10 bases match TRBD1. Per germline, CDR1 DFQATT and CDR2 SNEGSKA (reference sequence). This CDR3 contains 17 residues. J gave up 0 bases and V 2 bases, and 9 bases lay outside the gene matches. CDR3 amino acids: CSARNPGQGILNTEAFF. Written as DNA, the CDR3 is TGCAGTGCTAGAAATCCGGGACAGGGGATCCTGAACACTGAAGCTTTCTTT.

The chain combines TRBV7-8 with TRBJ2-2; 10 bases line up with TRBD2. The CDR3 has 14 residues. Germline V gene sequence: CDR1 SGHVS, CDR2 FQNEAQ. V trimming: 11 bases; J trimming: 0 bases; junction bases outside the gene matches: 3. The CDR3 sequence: CACGLAANTGELFF. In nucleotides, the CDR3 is TGTGCCTGCGGACTAGCGGCGAACACCGGGGAGCTGTTTTTT.

The CDR3 bases are TGCGCCAGCAAGGGACAGGGGGCCTCTGGGGCCAACGTCCTGACTTTC. This gives the protein CASKGQGASGANVLTF. The chain joins TRBV5-1 to TRBJ2-6; 12 nucleotides align to TRBD1. The CDR3 runs to 16 residues. Germline lookup yields CDR1 SGHRS and CDR2 YFSETQ. The V segment lost 6 bases and the J segment 0 bases; nucleotides outside the gene matches: 1. The full variable domain, completed using reference TRBV5-1 and TRBJ2-6, is KAGVTQTPRYLIKTRGQQVTLSCSPISGHRSVSWYQQTPGQGLQFLFEYFSETQRNKGNFPGRFSGRQFSNSRSEMNVSTLELGDSALYLCASKGQGASGANVLTFGAGSRLTVL.

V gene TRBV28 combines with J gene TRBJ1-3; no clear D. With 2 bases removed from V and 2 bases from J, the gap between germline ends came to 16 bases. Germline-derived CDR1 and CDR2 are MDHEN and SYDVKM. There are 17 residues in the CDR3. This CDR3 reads CASSLDSNTWAGNTIYF. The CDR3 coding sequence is TGTGCCAGCAGTTTAGACTCGAATACGTGGGCTGGAAACACCATATATTTT. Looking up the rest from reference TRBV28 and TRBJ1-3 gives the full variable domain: DVKVTQSSRYLVKRTGEKVFLECVQDMDHENMFWYRQDPGLGLRLIYFSYDVKMKEKGDIPEGYSVSREKKERFSLILESASTNQTSMYLCASSLDSNTWAGNTIYFGEGSWLTVV.

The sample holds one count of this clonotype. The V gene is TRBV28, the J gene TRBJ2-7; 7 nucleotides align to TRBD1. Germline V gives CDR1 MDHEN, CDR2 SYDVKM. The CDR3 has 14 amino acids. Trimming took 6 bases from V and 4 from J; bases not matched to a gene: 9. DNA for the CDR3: TGTGCCAGCAGGATGACCGGGACAGCTTACGAGCAGTACTTC. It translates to CASRMTGTAYEQYF.

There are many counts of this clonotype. CDR3 DNA sequence: TGTGCCACCAGTGAGACAGGGATTGGGTCCGGGGAGCTGTTTTTT. The encoded protein is CATSETGIGSGELFF. This chain links TRBV24-1 with TRBJ2-2, with 7 positions matching TRBD1. The CDR3 runs to 15 residues. Germline V CDR1 and CDR2: KGHDR, SFDVKD. J gave up 6 bases and V 4 bases, and 7 bases lay outside the gene matches.

Here the CDR3 DNA reads TGTGCCAGCAGTTCGGTCGGGACAGGGCTATACGAGCAGTACTTC. Amino acid sequence: CASSSVGTGLYEQYF. The V and J genes are TRBV28 and TRBJ2-7; 9 bases align to TRBD1. V shed 4 bases, J shed 4 bases, and the junction held 8 bases outside the gene matches. Germline values: CDR1 MDHEN, CDR2 SYDVKM. CDR3 length: 15 amino acids.

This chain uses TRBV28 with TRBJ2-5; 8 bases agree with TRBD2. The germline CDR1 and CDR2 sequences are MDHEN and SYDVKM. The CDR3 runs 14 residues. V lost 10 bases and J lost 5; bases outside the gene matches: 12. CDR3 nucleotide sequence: TGTGCCACCGACAAGCAGGGACTAGACGAGACCCAGTACTTC. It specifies CATDKQGLDETQYF. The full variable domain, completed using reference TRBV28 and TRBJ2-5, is DVKVTQSSRYLVKRTGEKVFLECVQDMDHENMFWYRQDPGLGLRLIYFSYDVKMKEKGDIPEGYSVSREKKERFSLILESASTNQTSMYLCATDKQGLDETQYFGPGTRLLVL.

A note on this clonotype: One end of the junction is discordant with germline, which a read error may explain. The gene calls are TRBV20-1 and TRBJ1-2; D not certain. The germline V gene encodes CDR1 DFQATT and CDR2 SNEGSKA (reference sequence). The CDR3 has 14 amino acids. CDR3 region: CSARGYTTNYGYTF. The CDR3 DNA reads TGCAGTGCGAGAGGGTACACTACTAACTATGGCTACACCTTC.

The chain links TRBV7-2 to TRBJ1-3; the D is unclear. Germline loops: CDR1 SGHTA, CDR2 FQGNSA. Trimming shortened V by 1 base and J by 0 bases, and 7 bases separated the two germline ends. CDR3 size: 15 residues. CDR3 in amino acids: CASSLVSASGNTIYF. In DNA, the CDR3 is TGTGCCAGCAGCTTAGTCAGCGCCTCTGGAAACACCATATATTTT.

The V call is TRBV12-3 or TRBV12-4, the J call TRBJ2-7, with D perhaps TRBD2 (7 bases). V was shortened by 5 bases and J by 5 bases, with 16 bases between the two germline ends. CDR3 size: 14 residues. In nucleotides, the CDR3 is TGTGCCAGCAGTCGGACAGCGGGGATCCACGAGCAGTACTTC. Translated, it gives CASSRTAGIHEQYF.

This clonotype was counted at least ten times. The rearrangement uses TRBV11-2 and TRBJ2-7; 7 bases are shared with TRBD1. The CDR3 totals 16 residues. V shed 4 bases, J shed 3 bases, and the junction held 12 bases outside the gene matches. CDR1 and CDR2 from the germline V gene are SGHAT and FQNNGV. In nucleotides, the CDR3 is TGTGCCAGCAGCTCACTCCGACAGGGAAGCATCTACGAGCAGTACTTC. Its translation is CASSSLRQGSIYEQYF.